These 25 T cell receptor beta chains share one sample of origin, sequenced in a study of blood T cells in healthy people across ages. With a J-beta primer mix and a sample-barcoded 5' primer, a second PCR ran about 7 to 12 cycles. A single record per CDR3 protein comes from TCRdb applying MiXCR to the 5' RACE reads. The sample holds about 670,000 distinct CDR3 sequences, under 65% seen once. Specimen: blood. The receptors come from a woman older than 75 in good health.

The V gene is TRBV4-1, the J gene TRBJ1-4, with unresolved D. Germline CDR1 is MGHRA and CDR2 is YSYEKL. V lost 5 bases, J lost 0 bases, and 10 bases lay in between. This CDR3 is built from 15 residues. CDR3 in DNA: TGCGCCAGCAGCTCCCAGACCGCAACTAATGAAAAACTGTTTTTT. Protein: CASSSQTATNEKLFF.

Written as DNA, the CDR3 is TGTGCCAGCAGCTTGGGGCAGGCGAACACAGATACGCAGTATTTT. Residues: CASSLGQANTDTQYF. The chain carries TRBV5-4 and TRBJ2-3; D is unresolved. Germline V gene lookup returns CDR1 SGHNT and CDR2 YYREEE (reference sequence). Trimming removed 0 bases from V and 2 bases from J, with 10 bases in between. This CDR3 is built from 15 residues.

On this clonotype: The junction departs from germline at one end; a sequencing error may be responsible. The chain carries TRBV12-3 or TRBV12-4 and TRBJ2-3; D is unresolved. This CDR3 spans 12 amino acids. CDR3 loop: CASRFPADTQYF. The CDR3 DNA follows: TGTGCCAGCAGATTCCCGGCAGATACGCAATATTTT.

The chain employs TRBV6-1 and TRBJ2-5; the D call may be TRBD1 or TRBD2 (6 bases each). The assigned J gene may be wrong: the sequence end matches TRBJ2-7 better. The germline CDR1 and CDR2 sequences are MNHNS and SASEGT. This CDR3 has 14 amino acids. This CDR3 reads CASRGTGAMNEQYF. CDR3 nucleotide sequence: TGTGCCAGCAGGGGAACGGGGGCGATGAACGAGCAGTACTTC.

This clonotype has a count of ten or more. The chain combines TRBV11-2 with TRBJ2-7, with D unclear. In germline, CDR1 is SGHAT, CDR2 FQNNGV. This CDR3 is 14 amino acids long. The V end lost 0 bases, the J end lost 5 bases, and 11 bases lay between the germline ends. In nucleotides, the CDR3 is TGTGCCAGCAGCTTAGATCCCCGGTCGGACGAGCAGTACTTC. Translation gives CASSLDPRSDEQYF. The full variable domain, its missing parts supplied by reference TRBV11-2 and TRBJ2-7, is EAGVAQSPRYKIIEKRQSVAFWCNPISGHATLYWYQQILGQGPKLLIQFQNNGVVDDSQLPKDRFSAERLKGVDSTLKIQPAKLEDSAVYLCASSLDPRSDEQYFGPGTRLTVT.

V and J are TRBV9 and TRBJ2-5; 8 bases are shared with TRBD2. CDR3 length: 16 amino acids. Losses at the gene ends were 4 bases for V and 5 bases for J; bases not matched to a gene: 13. CDR1 is SGDLS and CDR2 is YYNGEE in the germline V gene. The CDR3 is CASSTGRTSSEETQYF. The CDR3 DNA is TGTGCCAGCAGCACCGGACGGACTAGCTCGGAGGAGACCCAGTACTTC.

The chain joins TRBV12-3 or TRBV12-4 to TRBJ2-1; 8 bases agree with TRBD2. The junction had 3 bases not matched to a gene; V was cut back by 4 bases and J by 1 base. CDR3 length equals 15 residues. The CDR3 nucleotides read TGTGCCAGCAGTTCCGTAGCGGGGTCCTACAATGAGCAGTTCTTC. It is translated as CASSSVAGSYNEQFF.

The CDR3, as DNA: TGTGCCATCAGTGGTCAGGGTCGTCCCTACGAGCAGTACTTC. Protein: CAISGQGRPYEQYF. V usage is TRBV10-3 and J usage is TRBJ2-7, with D perhaps matching TRBD1 (5 bases). The CDR3 is made up of 14 amino acids. Germline CDR1 reads ENHRY; CDR2 reads SYGVKD. V gave up 4 bases and J gave up 2 bases, with 12 bases separating them.

The V and J genes are TRBV5-1 and TRBJ2-1; D remains unclear. Germline V lookup: CDR1 SGHRS, CDR2 YFSETQ. V was clipped by 0 bases and J by 8 bases, with 27 bases between them. The CDR3 is 19 residues long. The CDR3 nucleotides are TGCGCCAGCAGCTTGGTAGTCAGGTTCACGGCGCTTTCCGAGGATGAGCAGTTCTTC. It encodes CASSLVVRFTALSEDEQFF.

The genes are TRBV27 and TRBJ2-5, with D perhaps matching TRBD2 (5 bases). The germline gives CDR1 MNHEY, CDR2 SMNVEV (reference sequence). V was clipped by 8 bases and J by 4 bases, with 14 bases between them. This CDR3 is 13 amino acids long. The CDR3 nucleotides are TGTGCCAGCGGTCGAGGGTTACCAGAGACCCAGTACTTC. This sequence encodes CASGRGLPETQYF.

The rearrangement uses TRBV3-1 and TRBJ2-1; D perhaps matches TRBD1 (5 bases). CDR1 is LGHDT and CDR2 is YNNKEL in the germline V gene (reference sequence). The CDR3 consists of 16 residues. The V end was cut by 1 base, the J end by 13 bases, with 23 bases between. The CDR3 reads CASSQVVDSTFQGQFF. CDR3 nucleotides: TGTGCCAGCAGCCAAGTAGTAGACTCAACCTTCCAGGGACAGTTCTTC.

This clonotype has at least ten counts. This sequence joins TRBV9 and TRBJ2-3, with TRBD1 identical over 8 bases. Germline lookup yields CDR1 SGDLS and CDR2 YYNGEE. After removal of 3 bases from V and 4 bases from J, the junction contained 13 bases not matched to a gene. There are 17 residues in the CDR3. The CDR3 DNA reads TGTGCCAGCAGCGCTGACAGGGGACACCTCATTCCAGATACGCAGTATTTT. Its translation is CASSADRGHLIPDTQYF.

This clonotype was recorded many times. V is TRBV6-5 and J is TRBJ2-1; D gene uncertain. The germline V and J ends were trimmed by 5 bases and 3 bases, with 11 bases remaining between them. The CDR3 has 14 amino acids. In germline, CDR1 is MNHEY, CDR2 SVGAGI. CDR3 DNA: TGTGCCAGCAGTCGCGTCGGAAGCTACAATGAGCAGTTCTTC. It encodes CASSRVGSYNEQFF.

The gene calls are TRBV30 and TRBJ2-1; D gene unclear. The CDR3 is 11 residues long. CDR1 and CDR2 from the germline V gene are GTSNPN and SVGIG (reference sequence). The germline V and J ends were trimmed by 0 bases and 9 bases, with 6 bases remaining between them. The CDR3 DNA reads as TGTGCCTGGAGTGTGGCGCTTGAGCAGTTCTTC. Its protein is CAWSVALEQFF.

The rearrangement joins TRBV27 to TRBJ2-3; D is unclear. Germline V gene data show CDR1 as MNHEY and CDR2 as SMNVEV (reference sequence). The CDR3 runs to 15 residues. V dropped 4 bases and J dropped 0 bases, with 11 bases sitting between them. CDR3 in amino acids: CASSYTQGSTDTQYF. DNA of the CDR3: TGTGCCAGCAGTTACACGCAAGGGAGCACAGATACGCAGTATTTT.

The rearrangement links TRBV28 to TRBJ2-1; TRBD2 aligns across 7 bases. CDR3 length equals 14 residues. The J segment lost 2 bases and the V segment lost 11 bases, leaving 9 bases of the junction unmatched. The germline V gene has CDR1 MDHEN and CDR2 SYDVKM. Here the CDR3 reads CADLLGGAYNEQFF. CDR3 DNA: TGTGCCGACCTTCTGGGGGGGGCCTACAATGAGCAGTTCTTC.

The rearrangement uses TRBV12-3 or TRBV12-4 and TRBJ2-2; 9 bases align to TRBD2. The ends lost 6 bases at V and 0 bases at J; junction bases unmatched: 14. The CDR3 is made up of 19 amino acids. The CDR3 bases are TGTGCCAGCAGAGGGTCCGGAGTTAGCGGGAGCCCGAACACCGGGGAGCTGTTTTTT. Its translation: CASRGSGVSGSPNTGELFF.

The CDR3 is CASSQSGVGSYNEQYF. The DNA for the CDR3 is TGCGCCAGCAGCCAGAGTGGGGTCGGGTCCTACAATGAGCAGTACTTC. The genes are TRBV4-1 and TRBJ2-1; D uncertain. The end of the DNA is better explained by TRBJ2-7, so the J call may be wrong. CDR1 and CDR2 from the germline V gene are MGHRA and YSYEKL. The CDR3 totals 16 residues.

In its sample, this clonotype was seen a few times. The junction departs from germline at one end; a sequencing error may be responsible. The CDR3 bases are TGTGCCGGCAGCTTAGAGGAGACTCCCCCGTTGGAGTTCTTC. Translation: CAGSLEETPPLEFF. This sequence joins TRBV7-2 and TRBJ2-1; D is unresolved. This CDR3 comprises 14 residues. Germline V lookup: CDR1 SGHTA, CDR2 FQGNSA.

In regard to this clonotype: A single base separates this from a much larger clone, so it may be a read error. This chain's CDR3 is CASSLPDRGTQYF. The CDR3 coding sequence is TGTGCCAGCAGCTTACCCGATCGCGGGACCCAGTACTTC. J is TRBJ2-5 and V is TRBV7-6; D not resolved. V was cut by 2 bases and J by 7 bases, with 11 bases left in between. Germline V gene data show CDR1 as SGHVS and CDR2 as FNYEAQ. The CDR3 loop spans 13 amino acids.

In its sample, this clonotype was seen many times. This chain joins TRBV5-1 and TRBJ1-5; 7 nucleotides match TRBD1. The V gene's germline CDR1 is SGHRS and CDR2 YFSETQ. The CDR3 is made up of 16 amino acids. V shed 4 bases, J shed 0 bases, and the junction held 7 bases outside the gene matches. CDR3 nucleotides: TGCGCCAGCAGCCTCTATGGGACAGCTAGCAATCAGCCCCAGCATTTT. Translation gives CASSLYGTASNQPQHF.

Regarding this clonotype: This may be a read error, as it is one base from a much larger clone. The chain has TRBV6-2 or TRBV6-3 and TRBJ2-1, with TRBD2 matching 8 bases. Trimming took 5 bases from V and 2 from J; bases not matched to a gene: 2. The germline V gene encodes CDR1 MNHEY and CDR2 SVGEGT. The length of the CDR3 is 14 residues. CDR3 region: CASSVAGPYNEQFF. In nucleotides, the CDR3 is TGTGCCAGCAGTGTAGCGGGACCCTACAATGAGCAGTTCTTC.

This clonotype was recorded many times. The chain has TRBV9 and TRBJ2-4; D may correspond to TRBD1 or TRBD2 (5 bases each). Trimming took off 0 bases at V and 10 bases at J, with 17 bases between the two ends. The germline gives CDR1 SGDLS, CDR2 YYNGEE. CDR3 length: 15 residues. CDR3: CASSVGGGPRGIQYF. CDR3 bases: TGTGCCAGCAGCGTAGGTGGGGGACCTCGCGGTATTCAGTACTTC.

The CDR3 region has the DNA TGTGCCAGCAGCCAAGATGGCGGGGGGGCCGCTGAGCAGTTCTTC. It yields the protein CASSQDGGGAAEQFF. This rearrangement joins TRBV4-2 to TRBJ2-1; TRBD2 agrees at 9 bases. V dropped 0 bases and J dropped 9; count of bases not matched to a gene: 6. The CDR3 is 15 amino acids. Germline V lookup: CDR1 LGHNA, CDR2 YNFKEQ.

This chain connects TRBV18 to TRBJ2-6, with a weak D call TRBD2 (6 bases). CDR1 and CDR2 (germline): KGHSH, LQKENI. The V end lost 1 base, the J end lost 2 bases, and 9 bases lay between the germline ends. The CDR3 has 16 residues. CDR3 residues: CASSPRRETGANVLTF. CDR3 DNA sequence: TGTGCCAGCTCACCACGGAGGGAAACTGGGGCCAACGTCCTGACTTTC.